Below, one T cell receptor beta chain is given with its context. The antigen is unknown. Trimming shortened V by 5 bases and J by 3 bases, and 8 bases separated the two germline ends. In germline, CDR1 is SGHVS, CDR2 FQNEAQ. CDR3 length: 12 amino acids. Patients with autoimmune history or systemic immunosuppression were excluded. This entry belongs to a study of OX40 agonist ivuxolimab in advanced cancers. Measured with immunoSEQ multiplex PCR; TCRdb has only the in-frame clones, and not every one. The sample holds about 76,000 clones, about 89% seen once. The study, taken as a whole, reports: Clonal expansion was seen in CD4+ and CD8+ blood T cells by week 6 at 0.1 to 3.0 mg/kg.

Specimen: CD4+ or CD8+ T cells sorted from blood, collected in a trial of the OX40 agonist ivuxolimab. This chain connects TRBV7-8 to TRBJ2-7; TRBD2 is a possible D gene (6 bases). The TCR originated in an adult with an advanced solid tumor such as melanoma, head and neck, liver or kidney cancer. CDR3 sequence: CASSRDFYEQYF. The CDR3 DNA sequence: TGTGCCAGCAGCAGGGACTTCTACGAGCAGTACTTC.